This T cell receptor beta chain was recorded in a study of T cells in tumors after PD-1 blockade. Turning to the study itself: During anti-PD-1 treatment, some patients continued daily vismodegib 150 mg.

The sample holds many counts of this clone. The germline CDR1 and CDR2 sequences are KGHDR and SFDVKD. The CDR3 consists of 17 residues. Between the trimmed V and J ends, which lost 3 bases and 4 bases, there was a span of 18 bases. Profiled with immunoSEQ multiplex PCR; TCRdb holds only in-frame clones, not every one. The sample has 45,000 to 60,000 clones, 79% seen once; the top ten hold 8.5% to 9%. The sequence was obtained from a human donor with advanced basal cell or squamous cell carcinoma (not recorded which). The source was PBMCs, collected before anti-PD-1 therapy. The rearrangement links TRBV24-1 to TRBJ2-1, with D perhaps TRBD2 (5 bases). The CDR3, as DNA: TGTGCCACCAGTGATACCAGGACGGGAAGTGGGTACAATGAGCAGTTCTTC. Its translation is CATSDTRTGSGYNEQFF.